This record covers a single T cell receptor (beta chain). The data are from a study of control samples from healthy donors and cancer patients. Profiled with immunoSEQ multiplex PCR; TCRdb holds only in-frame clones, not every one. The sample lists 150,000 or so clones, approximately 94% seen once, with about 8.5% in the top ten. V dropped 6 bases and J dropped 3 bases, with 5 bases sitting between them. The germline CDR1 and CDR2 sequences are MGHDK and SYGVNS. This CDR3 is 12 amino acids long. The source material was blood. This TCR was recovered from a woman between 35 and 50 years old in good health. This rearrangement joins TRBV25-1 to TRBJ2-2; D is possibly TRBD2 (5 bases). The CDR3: CASRGDTGELFF. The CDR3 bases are TGTGCCAGCAGGGGAGACACCGGGGAGCTGTTTTTT.